This T cell receptor (beta chain) was sequenced in a study of blood T cell repertoires in COVID-19 (TCRdb year 2020). Broadly, across the study: Collaborator samples came from the United States, Italy and Spain and covered acute and convalescent phases of COVID-19. The material from the prospective study consisted of cDNA or gDNA derived from T cells, B-cell-depleted T cells, or PBMCs. Subjects who had been exposed to COVID-19, were actively infected with it, or had recovered from it provided the deeply sampled blood TCRbeta repertoires that made up the dataset. The repertoires were made available in a free public database intended to serve as a resource for research on the immune response to SARS-CoV-2. Samples were obtained from the ongoing ImmuneRACE study (first 160 participants) and from 950 to 1,500 subjects provided by 6 global collaborators. The sample metadata nearly always contained a de-identified subject ID, COVID-19 status, age in years and sex. Where available, HLA class I and class II types were taken from metadata supplied by the sample provider and were not determined by assay-based typing. Results the study describes overall, beyond this receptor: The amount of clinical and demographic metadata varied by source and participant and was provided uncurated.

The CDR3 spans 16 residues, from the cysteine through the phenylalanine. CDR3 DNA only is kept here, 48 bases in frame from base 1. After removal of 2 bases from V and 0 bases from J, the junction retains 5 bases not matched to a gene. Reading the germline V gene (reference sequence) gives CDR1 MNHEY and CDR2 SMNVEV. TCRbeta CDR3 regions were amplified from genomic DNA by means of the immunoSEQ Assay, a bias-controlled multiplex PCR. In the authors' own workflow: Within the assay, amplification of reference gene primers was used to estimate how many nucleated cells each sample contained. To quantify the absolute abundance of each unique TCRbeta CDR3 rearrangement, sequence reads were collapsed and filtered. For each sample, productive Simpson clonality was calculated as the square root of Simpson's diversity index across productive rearrangements. Not all clones reach the TCRdb copy of this immuneACCESS table, which keeps in-frame sequences only. Checked studies attribute under half of the gap to unresolved V genes and leave the rest unexplained. V, J and clone size reflect that table, while D and trimming were determined from the DNA. Recorded for this sample are around 280,000 clones; about 88% of them occurred a single time. In total, the top ten clones hold 1% to 1.5% of the sample.

The collaborating institutions used their own protocols to collect whole blood in K2EDTA tubes. For TCRbeta analysis, collaborators shipped samples in one of three forms: frozen whole blood, isolated PBMCs, or DNA extracted from either of those sample types. With regard to this clone: What antigen it recognizes has not been identified. Base qualities were left out, and no much larger clone turns up one base away.

The sequenced material came from peripheral blood. This TCR was recovered from an older man with acute or convalescent COVID-19. Recombination linked TRBV27 to TRBJ2-3; 7 central bases correspond to TRBD2. The sequenced DNA is TGTGCCAGCAGTTTAGCGGGGGAAATTAGCACAGATACGCAGTATTTT. Its translation reads: CASSLAGEISTDTQYF.